This T cell receptor (beta chain) is drawn from a study of control samples from healthy donors and cancer patients. Germline CDR1 and CDR2: SGHRS and YFSETQ. The CDR3 has 15 residues. The germline V and J ends were trimmed by 1 base and 2 bases, with 13 bases remaining between them. The method was immunoSEQ multiplex PCR; TCRdb's version includes in-frame clones alone and lacks a portion of them. Of about 110,000 clones in the sample, approximately 87% were seen once. The chain uses TRBV5-1 and TRBJ2-7, with no clear D. The TCR sequence derives from a woman aged 60-75 years with lung cancer. The specimen was PBMCs. The CDR3 reads CASSLIEADTYEQYF. The CDR3 DNA reads as TGCGCCAGCAGCTTGATAGAGGCCGATACCTACGAGCAGTACTTC.